Each of the 28 T cell receptor beta chains below was sequenced from the same sample in a study of cytomegalovirus exposure and HLA in healthy donors. Use of 60 Vbeta and 13 Jbeta primers characterized the PCR. Sequencing was performed with immunoSEQ multiplex PCR; in TCRdb, only in-frame clones are kept and a portion is missing. The sample holds about 90,000 clones, over 65% seen once. Sequencing was done on a sample of PBMCs. Receptors were obtained from a woman aged 40 to 55 in good health and CMV-seropositive.

Concerning this clone itself: One end of the junction does not line up with germline, which may come from a read error. V is TRBV7-9 and J is TRBJ2-7; 7 bases are a match to TRBD2. CDR1 and CDR2 from the germline V gene are SEHNR and FQNEAQ (reference sequence). CDR3 size: 18 residues. Written as DNA, the CDR3 is TGTTCCAGCTTACTTACGACGGGAGGTTCCCCTCTGTCCTACGAGCAGTACTTC. Translation gives CSSLLTTGGSPLSYEQYF.

V usage is TRBV14 and J usage is TRBJ2-1; 11 nucleotides match TRBD2. The CDR3 extends over 20 amino acids. The ends lost 4 bases at V and 6 bases at J; junction bases unmatched: 20. CDR1 is SGHDN, CDR2 FVKESK, per germline. CDR3 DNA sequence: TGTGCCAGCAGCCCTCATACCGGGACTAGCGGATTGCGGGCCCGCAATGAGCAGTTCTTC. This codes for CASSPHTGTSGLRARNEQFF.

This chain uses TRBV5-5 with TRBJ2-3, with 7 nucleotides matching TRBD2. J gave up 3 bases and V 4 bases, and 11 bases lay outside the gene matches. Germline CDR1 SGHKS, CDR2 YYEKEE (reference sequence). This CDR3 contains 16 residues. Written as DNA, the CDR3 is TGTGCCAGCAGCCCCCAAACTAGCGTCCTAACAGATACGCAGTATTTT. Translating gives CASSPQTSVLTDTQYF.

The chain carries TRBV7-8 and TRBJ1-6, with 7 bases matching TRBD1. CDR1 is SGHVS, CDR2 FQNEAQ, per germline. J gave up 4 bases and V 5 bases, and 2 bases lay outside the gene matches. The CDR3 consists of 14 residues. The DNA of the CDR3 is TGTGCCAGCAGCGGGGGACAGTATAATTCACCCCTCCACTTT. It codes for CASSGGQYNSPLHF.

The V gene is TRBV5-4, the J gene TRBJ2-2, with 14 bases aligning to TRBD2. CDR1 and CDR2 from the germline V gene are SGHNT and YYREEE (reference sequence). This CDR3 has 18 residues. The ends lost 0 bases at V and 4 bases at J; junction bases unmatched: 5. CDR3 sequence reads: CASSLAKGLAGATGELFF. DNA of the CDR3: TGTGCCAGCAGCTTGGCCAAGGGACTAGCGGGAGCCACCGGGGAGCTGTTTTTT.

In DNA form, the CDR3 reads TGTGCCAGCAGCCCAGCGGAGGGCACAGATACGCAGTATTTT. This sequence encodes CASSPAEGTDTQYF. V and J are TRBV7-9 and TRBJ2-3, with D tentatively TRBD2 (5 bases). Germline loops: CDR1 SEHNR, CDR2 FQNEAQ (reference sequence). V lost 5 bases, J lost 1 base, and 10 bases lay in between. The CDR3 sequence is 14 residues long.

This chain uses TRBV10-3 with TRBJ2-7; tentatively, D is TRBD2 (5 bases). CDR1 is ENHRY, CDR2 SYGVKD, per germline. The CDR3 is 14 amino acids. The V and J ends lost 6 bases and 7 bases respectively, with 19 bases between them. The CDR3 loop reads CAIRMDGLWEEQYF. The DNA of the CDR3 is TGTGCCATCAGGATGGACGGACTTTGGGAAGAGCAGTACTTC.

V is TRBV14 and J is TRBJ2-1, with D possibly TRBD2 on 6 matching bases. Germline CDR1 SGHDN, CDR2 FVKESK. This CDR3 spans 17 amino acids. The V end was cut by 6 bases, the J end by 8 bases, with 26 bases between. The CDR3, as DNA: TGTGCCAGCAGGCATGGAGGGTTCAGCGGACCTACCTATGAGCAGTTCTTC. Its translation: CASRHGGFSGPTYEQFF.

Here the CDR3 DNA reads TGTGCCAGCTCACCTGCGAGGGACAGGGGAGATACGCAGTATTTT. Translation gives CASSPARDRGDTQYF. This chain links TRBV18 with TRBJ2-3; 10 bases agree with TRBD1. Germline loops: CDR1 KGHSH, CDR2 LQKENI. This CDR3 spans 15 amino acids. The trim removed 3 bases at V and 5 bases at J, leaving 5 bases unmatched.

This chain links TRBV5-1 with TRBJ2-7, with a possible D match to TRBD2 (6 bases). CDR3 length equals 14 residues. V gave up 0 bases and J gave up 3 bases, with 10 bases separating them. Germline V lookup: CDR1 SGHRS, CDR2 YFSETQ. CDR3 in amino acids: CASSLVGGGYEQYF. CDR3 coding DNA: TGCGCCAGCAGCTTGGTTGGGGGAGGCTACGAGCAGTACTTC.

The chain recombines TRBV5-1 with TRBJ2-1; 9 positions agree with TRBD2. The length of the CDR3 is 16 residues. Trimming cost V 1 base and J 1 base; bases outside gene matches: 3. Germline CDR1 SGHRS, CDR2 YFSETQ. CDR3 nucleotides: TGCGCCAGCAGCTTGCCCCTAGCGGGGTCCTACAATGAGCAGTTCTTC. Encoded protein: CASSLPLAGSYNEQFF.

This clone was found many times. This rearrangement joins TRBV4-3 to TRBJ1-3; D remains ambiguous. Germline CDR1 reads LGHNA; CDR2 reads YSLEER. V gave up 0 bases and J gave up 0 bases, with 18 bases separating them. The CDR3 is 19 residues long. CDR3 nucleotide sequence: TGCGCCAGCAGCCAAGAAAGTCCGGGGTTTTCACTCTCTGGAAACACCATATATTTT. It specifies CASSQESPGFSLSGNTIYF.

J is TRBJ2-7 and V is TRBV19, with 9 nucleotides matching TRBD1. Germline V gives CDR1 LNHDA, CDR2 SQIVND (reference sequence). Trimming took 2 bases from V and 6 from J; bases not matched to a gene: 11. This CDR3 region has 16 residues. The chain's CDR3 is CASSICKWDRVAEQYF. CDR3 nucleotides: TGTGCCAGTAGTATATGTAAATGGGACAGGGTGGCCGAGCAGTACTTC.

A note on this clone: Compared with germline, one end of the junction differs, possibly owing to a read error. V gene TRBV7-9 combines with J gene TRBJ2-7; D could derive from TRBD1 or TRBD2 (5 bases each). From germline, CDR1 is SEHNR and CDR2 FQNEAQ (reference sequence). The CDR3 is made up of 12 amino acids. The CDR3 DNA is TGTTCCAGCAGCAGGGAGTCCTACGAGCAGTACTTC. Translating gives CSSSRESYEQYF.

V is TRBV28 and J is TRBJ2-3, with D perhaps matching TRBD2 (5 bases). Germline-derived CDR1 and CDR2 are MDHEN and SYDVKM. This CDR3 region has 12 residues. Trimming stripped 7 bases from V and 2 bases from J, with 7 bases between. CDR3 nucleotides: TGTGCCAGCAAGGGAGACACAGATACGCAGTATTTT. Protein sequence: CASKGDTDTQYF.

The CDR3 protein is CASSPRWGPETQYF. The CDR3 region has the DNA TGTGCCAGCAGCCCAAGATGGGGGCCAGAGACCCAGTACTTC. This chain uses TRBV7-2 with TRBJ2-5, with a tentative D call TRBD1 (6 bases). V dropped 5 bases and J dropped 4 bases, with 14 bases sitting between them. CDR1 and CDR2 from the germline V gene are SGHTA and FQGNSA. The CDR3 has 14 amino acids.

The chain recombines TRBV6-5 with TRBJ2-7, with a possible D match to TRBD1 (5 bases). V gave up 5 bases and J gave up 5 bases, with 13 bases separating them. This CDR3 has 13 residues. CDR1 and CDR2 from the germline V gene are MNHEY and SVGAGI. This chain's CDR3 is CASSKQVSHEQYF. As DNA, the CDR3 is TGTGCCAGCAGTAAACAGGTTAGCCACGAGCAGTACTTC.

In this sample, this clone turned up a few times. This chain links TRBV7-3 with TRBJ2-3, with D hard to call. The length of the CDR3 is 12 residues. The V gene's germline CDR1 is SGHTA and CDR2 FQGTGA. The V end was cut by 0 bases, the J end by 5 bases, with 3 bases between. The CDR3 DNA follows: TGTGCCAGCAGCTTAACGCGAGATACGCAGTATTTT. Residues: CASSLTRDTQYF.

This clone was found once. The chain has TRBV7-9 and TRBJ2-2, with 8 bases identical to TRBD2. V lost 1 base, J lost 10 bases, and 5 bases stayed unmatched. This CDR3 comprises 14 residues. The germline CDR1 and CDR2 sequences are SEHNR and FQNEAQ (reference sequence). The CDR3 is CASSLVGSGAELFF. The CDR3 DNA sequence: TGTGCCAGCAGCTTAGTTGGTAGCGGGGCGGAGCTGTTTTTT.

The chain carries TRBV7-2 and TRBJ1-2; D not certain. V shed 3 bases and J shed 0 bases, with 14 bases lying between them. CDR1 is SGHTA, CDR2 FQGNSA, per germline. The CDR3 has 16 amino acids. CDR3 sequence (DNA): TGTGCCAGCAGCTTTGGACTTAGAGGGACTAACTATGGCTACACCTTC. The encoded protein is CASSFGLRGTNYGYTF.

This chain uses TRBV7-9 with TRBJ1-3, with no clear D. The CDR3 runs 15 residues. Germline CDR1 and CDR2: SEHNR and FQNEAQ (reference sequence). The V end was cut by 5 bases, the J end by 2 bases, with 13 bases between. The CDR3, as DNA: TGTGCCAGCAGCCTTACGGGGAATACTGGAAACACCATATATTTT. Its translation is CASSLTGNTGNTIYF.

The chain links TRBV28 to TRBJ1-2; 8 nucleotides line up with TRBD1. The germline CDR1 and CDR2 sequences are MDHEN and SYDVKM. The V segment lost 5 bases and the J segment 6 bases; nucleotides outside the gene matches: 11. This CDR3 comprises 15 residues. The CDR3, as DNA: TGTGCCAGCAGTCCACAGGGGGTGAGGACGGATGGCTACACCTTC. Translating it yields CASSPQGVRTDGYTF.

Turning to this clone: An end of the junction does not agree with germline; a read error may underlie this. This chain joins TRBV7-7 and TRBJ1-4; TRBD1 matches 8 bases. Germline V CDR1 and CDR2: SSHAT, FNYEAQ (reference sequence). The CDR3 length is 15 residues. The DNA of the CDR3 is TGTGCTAGCAGCCAGGGGGCAGGGGCTAATGAAAAACTGTTTTTT. Translating it yields CASSQGAGANEKLFF.

The gene calls are TRBV5-1 and TRBJ2-1; 9 nucleotides agree with TRBD1. Trimming removed 0 bases from V and 8 bases from J; junction bases left unmatched: 3. Germline V gene sequence: CDR1 SGHRS, CDR2 YFSETQ. The length of the CDR3 is 14 residues. In DNA, the CDR3 is TGCGCCAGCAGCTTGGGACAGGGGGAGGATGAGCAGTTCTTC. Protein: CASSLGQGEDEQFF.

This chain joins TRBV18 and TRBJ1-5; TRBD1 agrees at 9 bases. CDR1 and CDR2 from the germline V gene are KGHSH and LQKENI. V dropped 6 bases and J dropped 7; count of bases not matched to a gene: 4. The CDR3 is made up of 13 amino acids. The CDR3: CASSPTGGQPQHF. The CDR3 nucleotides are TGTGCCAGCTCGCCGACAGGGGGGCAGCCCCAGCATTTT. The full variable domain, in which reference TRBV18 and TRBJ1-5 provide the parts outside the CDR3, is NAGVMQNPRHLVRRRGQEARLRCSPMKGHSHVYWYRQLPEEGLKFMVYLQKENIIDESGMPKERFSAEFPKEGPSILRIQQVVRGDSAAYFCASSPTGGQPQHFGDGTRLSIL.

The chain combines TRBV29-1 with TRBJ2-7; maybe TRBD2 (6 bases). The CDR3 sequence is 14 residues long. Germline V gene data show CDR1 as SQVTM and CDR2 as ANQGSEA. Trimming took off 5 bases at V and 4 bases at J, with 18 bases between the two ends. The CDR3 bases are TGCAGCGTTCTGTCCGGGAGAGGAGGGTACGAGCAGTACTTC. Protein sequence: CSVLSGRGGYEQYF.

V usage is TRBV5-5 and J usage is TRBJ2-5, with D maybe TRBD2 (6 bases). V lost 4 bases and J 2 bases, leaving 9 bases between the germline ends. Germline V CDR1 and CDR2: SGHKS, YYEKEE (reference sequence). The CDR3 length is 13 residues. CDR3 sequence reads: CASSSGGQETQYF. For the CDR3, the DNA is TGTGCCAGCAGCAGTGGGGGGCAAGAGACCCAGTACTTC.

This sequence joins TRBV4-1 and TRBJ1-5, with TRBD1 as a possible D gene (6 bases). Germline CDR1 reads MGHRA; CDR2 reads YSYEKL. The V and J ends lost 0 bases and 6 bases respectively, with 12 bases between them. This CDR3 has 15 amino acids. Here the CDR3 DNA reads TGCGCCAGCAGCCAAGAGGGGGGGCTAAGTCAGCCCCAGCATTTT. It is translated as CASSQEGGLSQPQHF.